The subject of this entry is one T cell receptor (beta chain). Antigen specificity is unknown. The length of the CDR3 is 13 residues. V dropped 7 bases and J dropped 3 bases, with 12 bases sitting between them. Germline loops: CDR1 SGHVS, CDR2 FQNEAQ. The data stem from a study of cytomegalovirus exposure and HLA in healthy donors. Study-level information: The approximately 710 first-cohort repertoires and the roughly 120 validation repertoires shared the same platform, a later analysis reported.

Clones were read by immunoSEQ multiplex PCR, and TCRdb kept only the in-frame ones, dropping some. The table has tens of thousands of clones, around 94% seen once. Study-level findings and limits: Clusters of TCRs from the first cohort tended to co-occur in the 110 or so validation repertoires (as a later analysis found). Some TCR beta chains (more than 150 of them) were listed as cytomegalovirus-associated.

The TCR was taken from a woman aged 18-29 years in good health and CMV-seropositive. V usage is TRBV7-8 and J usage is TRBJ1-1; a weak D match, TRBD1 (6 bases). Material for sequencing was PBMCs. CDR3 sequence reads: CASKLQGYTEAFF. As DNA, the CDR3 is TGTGCCAGCAAACTCCAGGGGTACACTGAAGCTTTCTTT.